This T cell receptor (beta chain) appears in the sequencing data of a study of blood T cell repertoires in COVID-19. At the level of the study: From T cells, B-cell-depleted T cells, or PBMCs came the material, which was cDNA or gDNA.

V shed 4 bases, J shed 2 bases, and the junction held 7 bases outside the gene matches. This CDR3 is 16 amino acids long. CDR1 and CDR2 from the germline V gene are MGHRA and YSYEKL. Enrolled during active infection, Seattle patients were then followed longitudinally. In the source study's methods: For nucleated cells, counts were estimated from reference gene primer amplification. Some clones are missing from TCRdb's copy, which holds only in-frame ones; the method was immunoSEQ multiplex PCR. V and J calls and clone size are given by that table; D and trimming were obtained from the DNA. There are approximately 440,000 clones in the sample; approximately 90% occur only once, and around 12% lies in the top ten.

Sample: peripheral blood. The source of this sequence is a woman aged 45-65 years with COVID-19, enrolled during active disease. V gene TRBV4-1 combines with J gene TRBJ1-5, with 8 bases fitting TRBD1. The CDR3 DNA is TGCGCCAGCAGCCCCACAGGGGGTAAGGGCAATCAGCCCCAGCATTTT. Residues: CASSPTGGKGNQPQHF.